This T cell receptor beta chain was identified in a study of blood T cell repertoires in COVID-19. Looked up from germline, CDR1 is SGDLS and CDR2 is YYNGEE. Trimming left V 4 bases short and J 7 bases short, with 17 bases between. The CDR3 totals 14 residues. Assay used: immunoSEQ multiplex PCR; TCRdb lists only in-frame clones, some missing. The data show approximately 150,000 clones, 79% seen once. The clonotype originates from a woman aged 55-69 years with COVID-19, enrolled during active disease. The specimen was peripheral blood. This chain connects TRBV9 to TRBJ1-2; D gene uncertain. The CDR3 loop is CASSLAMARGGYTF. CDR3 coding DNA: TGTGCCAGCAGCCTCGCTATGGCCCGGGGTGGCTACACCTTC.